The rows below give T cell receptor beta chains drawn from one sample of a study of regulatory T cells in long-lasting Graves disease. TCRdb re-called the multiplex PCR reads with MiXCR, one entry per CDR3 protein. The top ten hold over 9% of the sample, which has approximately 480,000 distinct CDR3 sequences, 15% to 20% seen once. This same sample was also taken into another study, of T cells in Graves' hyperthyroidism and ophthalmopathy.

This sample comprised peripheral blood mononuclear cells (PBMCs), obtained at new diagnosis, from a patient treated with antithyroid drugs. These TCRs come from a man aged 40-49 years with Graves disease. Each CDR3 is given with its conserved first and last residue. D genes are given only for firm matches. Where a row states a size, it is once, few, many or the class of an expanded clone; other rows omit it.

TGTGCCAGCAGCCCTACTAGCGGCCTCTCCTACGAGCAGTACTTC	CASSPTSGLSYEQYF	TRBD2	many	TRBV2	TRBJ2-7
TGTGCCAGCGGGGGACAGGGTACCTACGAGCAGTACTTC	CASGGQGTYEQYF	TRBD1	many	TRBV6-1	TRBJ2-7
TGCGCCAGCAGCTTGGACGAGGACCTTAACAGCATGAACACTGAAGCTTTCTTT	CASSLDEDLNSMNTEAFF	.	many	TRBV5-1	TRBJ1-1
TGTGCCAGCAGTTGGTATTCTGGGGCCGACAATGAGCGGTTCTTC	CASSWYSGADNERFF	.	many	TRBV2	TRBJ2-1
TGTGCCAGCAGTGAAACAGGGGTAGAGACCCAGTACTTC	CASSETGVETQYF	TRBD1	.	TRBV6-1	TRBJ2-5
TGTGCCAGTGGGAGCAGCAGCACAGATACGCAGTATTTT	CASGSSSTDTQYF	.	many	TRBV19	TRBJ2-3
TGCGCCAGCAGCTTGGAAGGACTGACCGGACTAGCGATCGGCAATGAGCAGTTCTTC	CASSLEGLTGLAIGNEQFF	TRBD2	few	TRBV5-1	TRBJ2-1
TGTGCCAGCAGTTCCCCACCGGGACAGAACACAGATACGCAGTATTTT	CASSSPPGQNTDTQYF	TRBD1	.	TRBV6-2/TRBV6-3	TRBJ2-3
TGTGCCAGCAGTTTTATGGCACTAGCCAAAAACATTCAGTACTTC	CASSFMALAKNIQYF	.	many	TRBV28	TRBJ2-4
TGTGCCAGCTCACCGCCTCGAACTAGCGCTACCAATGAGCAGTTCTTC	CASSPPRTSATNEQFF	TRBD2	.	TRBV18	TRBJ2-1
TGTGCCACCAGTGACGAGGAATCCTACGAGCAGTACTTC	CATSDEESYEQYF	.	few	TRBV24-1	TRBJ2-7
TGTGCCAGCAGTTTCGGGACAGGGGTAATGAACACTGAAGCTTTCTTT	CASSFGTGVMNTEAFF	TRBD1	many	TRBV28	TRBJ1-1
TGCAGTGCTAGAGATACTAGCGGGAGACGGACAGATACGCAGTATTTT	CSARDTSGRRTDTQYF	TRBD2	.	TRBV20-1	TRBJ2-3
TGCGCCAGCAGCTTGGGGGGTGCCAGCTCTGGGGCCAACGTCCTGACTTTC	CASSLGGASSGANVLTF	.	few	TRBV5-1	TRBJ2-6
TGTGCCAGCAGCCCAACGACGGGCCCAGGGCGGGGCTACACCTTC	CASSPTTGPGRGYTF	.	many	TRBV7-3	TRBJ1-2
TGTGCCAGCAGCACAGGGCTCAGCTCTGGGGCCAACGTCCTGACTTTC	CASSTGLSSGANVLTF	.	many	TRBV12-3/TRBV12-4	TRBJ2-6
TGTGCCAGTGCCGGGACAGACAACTACGAGCAGTACTTC	CASAGTDNYEQYF	TRBD1	many	TRBV10-3	TRBJ2-7
TGCAGCGTCTCACAAGAGACCCAGTACTTC	CSVSQETQYF	.	.	TRBV29-1	TRBJ2-5
TGTGCCAGCAGCCAAGGGTCCTCTAGCACAGATACGCAGTATTTT	CASSQGSSSTDTQYF	.	many	TRBV3-1	TRBJ2-3
TGTGCCAGCAGCGCAGGTGGACAGGGGTCATGGGGGACCCAGTACTTC	CASSAGGQGSWGTQYF	TRBD1	many	TRBV9	TRBJ2-5
TGTGCCACCAGTGATCCGGCCGGGGAAAACACTGAAGCTTTCTTT	CATSDPAGENTEAFF	.	many	TRBV24-1	TRBJ1-1
TGTGCCAGCAGTTCCGGACAGGGGGCGGCCGGGGAGCTGTTTTTT	CASSSGQGAAGELFF	TRBD1	.	TRBV27	TRBJ2-2
TGTGCCAGCAGTCGTTCAAGGCCTGGAAACACCATATATTTT	CASSRSRPGNTIYF	.	.	TRBV28	TRBJ1-3
TGCGCCAGCAGCCAAGGACAGGCGAACACCGGGGAGCTGTTTTTT	CASSQGQANTGELFF	.	.	TRBV4-3	TRBJ2-2
TGTGCCACCAGTGAGAACGGAAGGTTCTACGAGCAGTACTTC	CATSENGRFYEQYF	.	many	TRBV24-1	TRBJ2-7
TGTGCCAGCAATGGATTACGAACTGTTGAGCAGTTCTTC	CASNGLRTVEQFF	.	many	TRBV2	TRBJ2-1
TGTGCCAGCAGTGCGGAGGTAGCGGAACTAAACTACGAGCAGTACTTC	CASSAEVAELNYEQYF	.	many	TRBV2	TRBJ2-7
TGTGCCACCAGGAGCGGTTCCTACAATGAGCAGTTCTTC	CATRSGSYNEQFF	.	.	TRBV24-1	TRBJ2-1
TGTGCCAGCAGCCTCGGGTGGGTAACCTACGAGCAGTACTTC	CASSLGWVTYEQYF	.	.	TRBV6-1	TRBJ2-7
TGTGCCAGCAGTTTTTTGGGGGGTACGGGTGGCGAGCAGTACTTC	CASSFLGGTGGEQYF	.	many	TRBV12-3/TRBV12-4	TRBJ2-7
TGCAGTGCTGGACAGTCCACCTTAGAGACCCAGTACTTC	CSAGQSTLETQYF	.	many	TRBV20-1	TRBJ2-5
TGTGCCAGCAGGGGGGACCCGAGTCCCTACGAGCAGTACTTC	CASRGDPSPYEQYF	.	.	TRBV2	TRBJ2-7
TGTGCCAGCAACGGACAGGGGTTGGGTCAGCCCCAGCATTTT	CASNGQGLGQPQHF	TRBD1	.	TRBV7-2	TRBJ1-5
TGTGCCAGCACCTCACTAGCGGTTAACACCGGGGAGCTGTTTTTT	CASTSLAVNTGELFF	TRBD2	many	TRBV6-1	TRBJ2-2
TGCAGCGTTAACAGGGGCTCTGGGGCCAACGTCCTGACTTTC	CSVNRGSGANVLTF	TRBD1	.	TRBV29-1	TRBJ2-6
TGTGCCTGGCGGGCAGTAGCCAAAAACATTCAGTACTTC	CAWRAVAKNIQYF	.	.	TRBV30	TRBJ2-4
TGTGCCAGTAGCCGGACAGGGGGCGTTATCGGGGAGCTGTTTTTT	CASSRTGGVIGELFF	TRBD1	many	TRBV19	TRBJ2-2
TGTGCCAGCAGAGGACGGGATACCACCTACGAGCAGTACTTC	CASRGRDTTYEQYF	.	few	TRBV2	TRBJ2-7
TGTGCCAGCAGCCTCGGGACAGGGGGGAACACCATATATTTT	CASSLGTGGNTIYF	TRBD1	many	TRBV11-2	TRBJ1-3
TGTGCCAGCAGAGAACAGGGGGGGGGTCAGCCCCAGCATTTT	CASREQGGGQPQHF	TRBD1	few	TRBV28	TRBJ1-5
TGTGCCAGCAGTTACGGGACAGTCACAGATACGCAGTATTTT	CASSYGTVTDTQYF	TRBD1	many	TRBV6-2/TRBV6-3	TRBJ2-3
TGCGCCAGCAGACATCCTAGCACAGATACGCAGTATTTT	CASRHPSTDTQYF	.	many	TRBV5-1	TRBJ2-3